A single sample gave rise to the 28 T cell receptor beta chains below, sequenced in a study of T cell changes during pregnancy in multiple sclerosis (dated by TCRdb to 2018 to 2020). Libraries were prepared through the immunoSEQ multiplex PCR assay. Not all clones reach the TCRdb copy of this immuneACCESS table, which keeps in-frame sequences only. Checked studies attribute under half of the gap to unresolved V genes and leave the rest unexplained. For this sample there are about 54,000 clones; 80% to 90% appear just once. The ten top clones hold around 0.58% of the sample. The specimen was CD4+ T cells from peripheral blood mononuclear cells, collected in the first trimester of pregnancy. Source of these receptors: a female donor with multiple sclerosis, enrolled in a pregnancy study.

This chain links TRBV6-5 with TRBJ2-2, with a possible D match to TRBD2 (6 bases). The CDR3 length is 16 residues. The germline gives CDR1 MNHEY, CDR2 SVGAGI. Trimming pared 2 bases from V and 3 bases from J, leaving 13 bases between. As DNA, the CDR3 is TGTGCCAGCAGTTACGGAGGGGCGCGGGACACCGGGGAGCTGTTTTTT. Amino acids: CASSYGGARDTGELFF.

V and J are TRBV2 and TRBJ2-1; the D gene is possibly TRBD1 (5 bases). The V gene's germline CDR1 is SNHLY and CDR2 FYNNEI. This CDR3 has 16 residues. Deletions cut 7 bases from V and 0 bases from J, with 16 bases between. CDR3 protein: CASTTLTVSSYNEQFF. DNA of the CDR3: TGTGCCAGCACCACCCTGACAGTTAGCTCCTACAATGAGCAGTTCTTC.

The chain uses TRBV19 and TRBJ1-1, with D unclear. The CDR3 is made up of 12 amino acids. CDR1 is LNHDA and CDR2 is SQIVND in the germline V gene (reference sequence). V was trimmed by 4 bases and J by 1 base, leaving 4 bases between them. The CDR3 is CASSKRNTEAFF. As DNA, the CDR3 is TGTGCCAGTAGTAAGCGGAACACTGAAGCTTTCTTT.

V usage is TRBV4-1 and J usage is TRBJ2-1, with TRBD1 identical over 11 bases. Unmatched junction bases numbered 3, after V lost 2 bases and J lost 6 bases. Germline values: CDR1 MGHRA, CDR2 YSYEKL. This CDR3 is built from 15 residues. The CDR3 nucleotides are TGCGCCAGCAGCCAAACGGGACAGGGGGGCAATGAGCAGTTCTTC. As protein: CASSQTGQGGNEQFF.

The rearrangement joins TRBV19 to TRBJ1-5, with D perhaps matching TRBD1 (6 bases). V lost 4 bases and J 3 bases, leaving 10 bases between the germline ends. The CDR3 has 14 amino acids. CDR1 and CDR2 from the germline V gene are LNHDA and SQIVND (reference sequence). CDR3 loop: CASSTGQHNQPQHF. The CDR3 DNA reads as TGTGCCAGTAGTACCGGACAGCACAATCAGCCCCAGCATTTT.

This clone has just a few counts. This sequence joins TRBV2 and TRBJ1-5; D call uncertain. The CDR3 length is 14 residues. With 6 bases removed from V and 0 bases from J, the gap between germline ends came to 9 bases. Per the germline V gene, CDR1 is SNHLY and CDR2 is FYNNEI. The chain's CDR3 is CASSKFPSNQPQHF. Written as DNA, the CDR3 is TGTGCCAGCAGCAAATTCCCTAGCAATCAGCCCCAGCATTTT. Full variable domain (remainder filled in from reference TRBV2 and TRBJ1-5): EPEVTQTPSHQVTQMGQEVILRCVPISNHLYFYWYRQILGQKVEFLVSFYNNEISEKSEIFDDQFSVERPDGSNFTLKIRSTKLEDSAMYFCASSKFPSNQPQHFGDGTRLSIL.

This clone was recorded once. The gene calls are TRBV7-9 and TRBJ1-1; 8 bases fit TRBD1. CDR1 and CDR2 from the germline V gene are SEHNR and FQNEAQ (reference sequence). The V and J ends lost 7 bases and 1 base, in that order; junction bases with no gene match: 11. CDR3 size: 16 residues. The DNA for the CDR3 is TGTGCCAGCACCCGCCGGGCAGGGGGCAGGAACACTGAAGCTTTCTTT. Translated: CASTRRAGGRNTEAFF.

The chain links TRBV11-3 to TRBJ2-7; 9 bases match TRBD1. V shed 5 bases and J 1 base; nucleotides not matched to a gene: 6. CDR1 is SGHNT and CDR2 is YENEEA in the germline V gene. This CDR3 is built from 15 residues. The CDR3 DNA is TGTGCCAGCAGCCTCCACGGGACAGGGTCCTACGAGCAGTACTTC. Its protein product is CASSLHGTGSYEQYF.

This clone was counted once. This chain joins TRBV9 and TRBJ2-2; no firm D call. CDR1 SGDLS and CDR2 YYNGEE come from the germline V gene. This CDR3 spans 16 amino acids. V was cut by 1 base and J by 2 bases, with 12 bases left in between. In nucleotides, the CDR3 is TGTGCCAGCAGCGTATCGGGTCTAGGTAACACCGGGGAGCTGTTTTTT. Translating gives CASSVSGLGNTGELFF.

The chain uses TRBV4-3 and TRBJ1-3; tentative D call: TRBD1 (6 bases). Per germline, CDR1 LGHNA and CDR2 YSLEER. The CDR3 length is 14 residues. V was clipped by 4 bases and J by 4 bases, with 11 bases between them. For the CDR3, the DNA is TGCGCCAGCAGCCCGCAGACAGGAGGAAACACCATATATTTT. Protein: CASSPQTGGNTIYF.

The chain employs TRBV7-2 and TRBJ2-2; a possible D gene is TRBD1 (6 bases). CDR1 is SGHTA and CDR2 is FQGNSA in the germline V gene. The V gene lost 4 bases and the J gene lost 2 bases, with 14 bases spanning the gap. This CDR3 is built from 16 residues. The CDR3 nucleotides are TGTGCCAGCAGCTCCCAGGGGCCCAAAAACACCGGGGAGCTGTTTTTT. It codes for CASSSQGPKNTGELFF.

This clone was detected only once. The CDR3 bases are TGTGCCAGCAGTTTACCCGGACAGAGCTACACCTTC. It specifies CASSLPGQSYTF. This sequence joins TRBV28 and TRBJ1-2; tentatively, D is TRBD1 (6 bases). Germline CDR1 and CDR2: MDHEN and SYDVKM. The CDR3 is 12 amino acids. V lost 2 bases to trimming and J lost 9 bases, with 10 bases between them.

The chain recombines TRBV21-1 with TRBJ2-1; TRBD1 is the table's D call, not checked against the DNA. TRBV21-1 is described as a pseudogene. This CDR3 spans 17 amino acids. CDR3 sequence: CASTPGDNRIFPNEQFF. CDR3 DNA sequence: TGTGCCAGCACCCCCGGGGACAATAGGATTTTTCCCAATGAGCAGTTCTTC.

The sample holds one count of this clone. V gene TRBV6-1 combines with J gene TRBJ2-1; D gene ambiguous. Germline assignment: CDR1 MNHNS and CDR2 SASEGT. The ends were cut back, 8 bases at V and 4 bases at J, with 12 bases in the middle. The CDR3 consists of 13 residues. The CDR3 region has the DNA TGTGCCAGCCGTGTAGTAACGTACAATGAGCAGTTCTTC. Amino acid sequence: CASRVVTYNEQFF.

In its sample, this clone was seen once. The V and J genes are TRBV5-1 and TRBJ1-4, with 8 bases matching TRBD1. Germline CDR1 SGHRS, CDR2 YFSETQ. The CDR3 loop spans 18 amino acids. V lost 2 bases and J lost 5; bases outside the gene matches: 14. CDR3 in amino acids: CASSFQGAEIGRNEKLFF. CDR3 nucleotides: TGCGCCAGCAGCTTCCAGGGGGCGGAAATCGGACGAAATGAAAAACTGTTTTTT.

The chain employs TRBV29-1 and TRBJ2-7, with D maybe TRBD2 (5 bases). CDR1 is SQVTM and CDR2 is ANQGSEA in the germline V gene. V lost 4 bases to trimming and J lost 2 bases, with 12 bases between them. This CDR3 spans 13 amino acids. The chain's CDR3 is CSVAGLVTYEQYF. The CDR3 bases are TGCAGCGTTGCTGGACTGGTGACCTACGAGCAGTACTTC.

The genes are TRBV5-8 and TRBJ2-3; 14 bases align to TRBD2. The CDR3 consists of 16 residues. Germline CDR1 SGHTS, CDR2 YDEGEE. Trimming took 4 bases from V and 3 from J; bases not matched to a gene: 4. The CDR3: CASSKGLAGDTDTQYF. CDR3 in DNA: TGTGCCAGCAGCAAGGGACTAGCGGGAGATACAGATACGCAGTATTTT.

The chain carries TRBV18 and TRBJ1-2, with TRBD1 as a possible D gene (5 bases). Germline loops: CDR1 KGHSH, CDR2 LQKENI. This CDR3 is 13 amino acids long. V lost 3 bases, J lost 3 bases, and 8 bases lay in between. CDR3 protein: CASSPGEDYGYTF. The CDR3 nucleotides read TGTGCCAGCTCACCGGGGGAGGACTATGGCTACACCTTC.

The chain carries TRBV6-5 and TRBJ2-5, with D perhaps matching TRBD2 (5 bases). Trimming left V 2 bases short and J 2 bases short, with 9 bases between. Germline lookup yields CDR1 MNHEY and CDR2 SVGAGI. The CDR3 runs 14 residues. The CDR3 region is CASSYGSRQETQYF. The CDR3 nucleotides are TGTGCCAGCAGTTACGGGAGTCGGCAAGAGACCCAGTACTTC.

CDR3 residues: CASSYLSFDRTETQYF. The CDR3 region has the DNA TGTGCCAGCAGTTACCTCTCATTTGACAGGACAGAGACCCAGTACTTC. The V gene is TRBV6-5, the J gene TRBJ2-5; a weak D match, TRBD1 (6 bases). V gave up 2 bases and J gave up 4 bases, with 17 bases separating them. The CDR3 is 16 residues long. The germline gives CDR1 MNHEY, CDR2 SVGAGI.

CDR3 DNA sequence: TGTGCCAGAAGCTTCTTCCTTAGCTGGGAGCAGTTCTTC. Encoded protein: CARSFFLSWEQFF. The rearrangement joins TRBV5-3 to TRBJ2-1; D remains ambiguous. TRBV5-3 is sorted into the ORF group, with uncertain function. Trimming shortened V by 2 bases and J by 10 bases, and 13 bases separated the two germline ends. CDR3 length: 13 amino acids.

This chain joins TRBV5-6 and TRBJ2-5; D gene unclear. V lost 4 bases and J lost 2, with 15 bases in between. CDR3 length: 15 amino acids. Germline CDR1 is SGHDT and CDR2 is YYEEEE. The CDR3, as DNA: TGTGCCAGCAGCCAGAAAGTTGAGGTTCAAGAGACCCAGTACTTC. Translated, it gives CASSQKVEVQETQYF.

This clone was picked up one time. The chain combines TRBV6-5 with TRBJ1-4, with 7 bases lining up with TRBD1. Germline V gene sequence: CDR1 MNHEY, CDR2 SVGAGI. The CDR3 is 13 amino acids. V dropped 4 bases and J dropped 5; count of bases not matched to a gene: 1. In DNA, the CDR3 is TGTGCCAGCAGTTGGGGACAGAATGAAAAACTGTTTTTT. This encodes CASSWGQNEKLFF.

V is TRBV20-1 and J is TRBJ2-3, with D possibly being TRBD2 (5 bases). Trimming removed 8 bases at V and 6 bases at J, with 12 bases between. Germline values: CDR1 DFQATT, CDR2 SNEGSKA (reference sequence). This CDR3 is 11 amino acids long. The CDR3 DNA reads TGCAGTCCGACCTCGGGGGATACGCAGTATTTT. Its translation: CSPTSGDTQYF.

This clone was seen just once. The chain recombines TRBV19 with TRBJ2-1; the match to TRBD2 covers 13 bases. V shed 7 bases and J 2 bases; nucleotides not matched to a gene: 5. Germline values: CDR1 LNHDA, CDR2 SQIVND (reference sequence). CDR3 length: 16 amino acids. The chain's CDR3 is CASTGLAGSTYNEQFF. As DNA, the CDR3 is TGTGCCAGTACGGGACTAGCGGGGTCTACCTACAATGAGCAGTTCTTC. The full variable domain, its missing parts supplied by reference TRBV19 and TRBJ2-1, is DGGITQSPKYLFRKEGQNVTLSCEQNLNHDAMYWYRQDPGQGLRLIYYSQIVNDFQKGDIAEGYSVSREKKESFPLTVTSAQKNPTAFYLCASTGLAGSTYNEQFFGPGTRLTVL.

The chain combines TRBV27 with TRBJ1-1; D gene uncertain. The CDR3 is made up of 13 amino acids. The germline CDR1 and CDR2 sequences are MNHEY and SMNVEV (reference sequence). V lost 4 bases and J 4 bases, leaving 10 bases between the germline ends. CDR3 protein: CASSSRVSTEAFF. For the CDR3, the DNA is TGTGCCAGCAGTTCGAGGGTGAGCACTGAAGCTTTCTTT.

The rearrangement links TRBV30 to TRBJ2-1; D perhaps matches TRBD1 (5 bases). The CDR3 totals 14 residues. The germline V gene encodes CDR1 GTSNPN and CDR2 SVGIG (reference sequence). V lost 7 bases and J 7 bases, leaving 20 bases between the germline ends. The CDR3 region has the DNA TGTGCCTTAATACCCAGGGTATCTCGAAATGAGCAGTTCTTC. Amino acid sequence: CALIPRVSRNEQFF.

This clone was counted once. One end of the junction varies from germline; a read error may be responsible. The chain links TRBV6-1 to TRBJ1-2; D gene uncertain. The CDR3 runs 14 residues. Germline lookup yields CDR1 MNHNS and CDR2 SASEGT. The CDR3 loop is CASSDLTRAADQSF. In nucleotides, the CDR3 is TGTGCCAGCAGTGATCTGACGCGCGCGGCCGATCAGTCCTTC.